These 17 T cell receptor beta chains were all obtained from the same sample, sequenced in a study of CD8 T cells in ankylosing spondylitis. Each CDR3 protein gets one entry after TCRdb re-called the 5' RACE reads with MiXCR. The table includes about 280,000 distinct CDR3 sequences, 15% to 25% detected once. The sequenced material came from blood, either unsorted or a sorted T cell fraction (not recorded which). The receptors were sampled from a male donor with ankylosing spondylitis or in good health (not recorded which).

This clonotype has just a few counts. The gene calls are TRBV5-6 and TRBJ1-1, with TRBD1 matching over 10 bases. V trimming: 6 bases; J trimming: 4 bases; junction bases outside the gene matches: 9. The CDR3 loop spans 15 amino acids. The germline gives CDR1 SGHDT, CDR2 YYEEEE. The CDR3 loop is CASTSGDRGPTEAFF. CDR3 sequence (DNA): TGTGCCAGCACCTCCGGGGACAGGGGACCCACTGAAGCTTTCTTT.

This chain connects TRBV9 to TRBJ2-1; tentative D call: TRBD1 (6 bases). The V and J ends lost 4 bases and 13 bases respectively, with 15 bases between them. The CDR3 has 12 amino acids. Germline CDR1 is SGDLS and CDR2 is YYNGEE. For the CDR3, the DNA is TGTGCCAGCAGCCCCACCGTGGGACACCAGTTCTTC. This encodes CASSPTVGHQFF. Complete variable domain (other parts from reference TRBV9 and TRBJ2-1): DSGVTQTPKHLITATGQRVTLRCSPRSGDLSVYWYQQSLDQGLQFLIQYYNGEERAKGNILERFSAQQFPDLHSELNLSSLELGDSALYFCASSPTVGHQFFGPGTRLTVL.

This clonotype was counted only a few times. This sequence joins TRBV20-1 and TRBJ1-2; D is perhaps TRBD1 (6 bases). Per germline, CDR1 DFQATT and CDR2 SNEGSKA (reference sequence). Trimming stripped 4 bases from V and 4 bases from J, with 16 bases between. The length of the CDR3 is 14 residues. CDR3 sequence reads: CSATLQGWVYGYTF. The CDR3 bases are TGCAGTGCTACCCTCCAGGGGTGGGTCTATGGCTACACCTTC.

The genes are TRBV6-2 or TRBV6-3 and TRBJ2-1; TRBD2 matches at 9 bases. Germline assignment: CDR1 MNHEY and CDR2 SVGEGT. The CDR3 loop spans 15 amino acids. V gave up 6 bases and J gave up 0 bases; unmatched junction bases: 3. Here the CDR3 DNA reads TGTGCCAGCAGCCATAGCGGGAGCTCCTACAATGAGCAGTTCTTC. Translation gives CASSHSGSSYNEQFF.

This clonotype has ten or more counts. The chain's CDR3 is CASGTAPTNEKLFF. CDR3 in DNA: TGTGCCAGCGGCACAGCACCAACTAATGAAAAACTGTTTTTT. This chain links TRBV12-3 or TRBV12-4 with TRBJ1-4; D gene unclear. Trimming cost V 8 bases and J 0 bases, with 10 bases left between them. The CDR3 has 14 amino acids.

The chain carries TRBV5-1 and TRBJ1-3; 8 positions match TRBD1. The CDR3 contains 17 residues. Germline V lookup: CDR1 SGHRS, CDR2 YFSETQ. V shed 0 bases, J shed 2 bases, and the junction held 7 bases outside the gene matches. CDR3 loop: CASSLEQGAFAGNTIYF. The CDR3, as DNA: TGCGCCAGCAGCTTGGAGCAGGGGGCATTTGCTGGAAACACCATATATTTT.

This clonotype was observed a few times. The DNA of the CDR3 is TGTGCCAGCAGTGAATATAGACAGGGAACGACCGGGGAGCTGTTTTTT. It encodes CASSEYRQGTTGELFF. The V and J genes are TRBV25-1 and TRBJ2-2; 7 bases are a match to TRBD1. Losses at the gene ends were 0 bases for V and 5 bases for J; bases not matched to a gene: 6. In germline, CDR1 is MGHDK, CDR2 SYGVNS. The CDR3 runs to 16 residues.

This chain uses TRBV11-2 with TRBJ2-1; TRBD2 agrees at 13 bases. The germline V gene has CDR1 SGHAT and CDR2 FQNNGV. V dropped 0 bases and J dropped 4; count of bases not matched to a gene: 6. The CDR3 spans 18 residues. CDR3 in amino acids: CASSLDRGLAGPYNEQFF. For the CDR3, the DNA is TGTGCCAGCAGCTTAGATCGGGGACTAGCGGGGCCTTACAATGAGCAGTTCTTC.

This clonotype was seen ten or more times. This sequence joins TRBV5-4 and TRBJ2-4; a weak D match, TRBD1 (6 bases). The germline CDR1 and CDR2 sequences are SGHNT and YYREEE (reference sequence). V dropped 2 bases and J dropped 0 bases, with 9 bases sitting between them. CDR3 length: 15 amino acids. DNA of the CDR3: TGTGCCAGCAGCTTCATAGGGGGAGCCAAAAACATTCAGTACTTC. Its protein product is CASSFIGGAKNIQYF.

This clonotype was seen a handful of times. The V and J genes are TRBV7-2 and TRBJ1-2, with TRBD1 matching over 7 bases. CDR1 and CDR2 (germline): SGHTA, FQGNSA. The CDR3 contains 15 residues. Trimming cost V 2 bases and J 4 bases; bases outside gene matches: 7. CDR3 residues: CASSLSTGAGYGYTF. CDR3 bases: TGTGCCAGCAGCTTATCAACAGGGGCTGGCTATGGCTACACCTTC. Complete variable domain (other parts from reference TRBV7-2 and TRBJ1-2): GAGVSQSPSNKVTEKGKDVELRCDPISGHTALYWYRQSLGQGLEFLIYFQGNSAPDKSGLPSDRFSAERTGGSVSTLTIQRTQQEDSAVYLCASSLSTGAGYGYTFGSGTRLTVV.

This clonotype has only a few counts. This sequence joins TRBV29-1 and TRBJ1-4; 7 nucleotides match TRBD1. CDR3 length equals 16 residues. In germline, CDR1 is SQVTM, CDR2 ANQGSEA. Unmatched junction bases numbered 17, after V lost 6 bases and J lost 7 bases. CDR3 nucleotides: TGCAGCGTGTCGGTAGGGGAAGACAGGGAGAGTGAAAAACTGTTTTTT. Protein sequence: CSVSVGEDRESEKLFF.

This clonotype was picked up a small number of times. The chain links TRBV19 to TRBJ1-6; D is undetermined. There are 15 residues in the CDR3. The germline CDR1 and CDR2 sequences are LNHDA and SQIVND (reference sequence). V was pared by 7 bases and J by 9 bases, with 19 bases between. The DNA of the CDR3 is TGTGCCAGTACCCCGGGCTTCTCCCCCGGTTCACCCCTCCACTTT. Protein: CASTPGFSPGSPLHF. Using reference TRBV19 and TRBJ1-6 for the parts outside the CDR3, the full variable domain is DGGITQSPKYLFRKEGQNVTLSCEQNLNHDAMYWYRQDPGQGLRLIYYSQIVNDFQKGDIAEGYSVSREKKESFPLTVTSAQKNPTAFYLCASTPGFSPGSPLHFGNGTRLTVT.

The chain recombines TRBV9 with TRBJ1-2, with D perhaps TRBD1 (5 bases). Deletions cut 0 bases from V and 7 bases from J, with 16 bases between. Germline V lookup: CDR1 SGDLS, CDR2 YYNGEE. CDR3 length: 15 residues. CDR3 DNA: TGTGCCAGCAGCGTAGCCCCTGCGGAGGGGTTTGGCTACACCTTC. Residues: CASSVAPAEGFGYTF.

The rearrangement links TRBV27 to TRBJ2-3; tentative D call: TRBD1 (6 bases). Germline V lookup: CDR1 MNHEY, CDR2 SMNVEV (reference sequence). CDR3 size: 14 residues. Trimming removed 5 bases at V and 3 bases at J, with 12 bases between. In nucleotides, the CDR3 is TGTGCCAGCAGTCCAGGGGACCGAACAGATACGCAGTATTTT. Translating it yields CASSPGDRTDTQYF.

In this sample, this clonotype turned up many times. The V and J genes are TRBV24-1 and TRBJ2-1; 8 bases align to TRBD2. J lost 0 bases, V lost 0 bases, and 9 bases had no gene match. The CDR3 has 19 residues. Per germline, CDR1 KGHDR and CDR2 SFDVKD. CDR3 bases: TGTGCCACCAGTGATTTGAACAGCGGGGGCCTAAGCTCCTACAATGAGCAGTTCTTC. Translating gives CATSDLNSGGLSSYNEQFF.

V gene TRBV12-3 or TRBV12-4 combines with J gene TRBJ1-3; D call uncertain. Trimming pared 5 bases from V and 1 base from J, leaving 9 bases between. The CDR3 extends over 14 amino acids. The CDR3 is CASSSRVSGNTIYF. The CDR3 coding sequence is TGTGCCAGCAGTAGTAGGGTATCTGGAAACACCATATATTTT.

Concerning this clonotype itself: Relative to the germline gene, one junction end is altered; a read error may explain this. The CDR3 DNA reads as TGTGCCAGCAGGAAGGGAGGGACTTCGGACTTC. Protein product: CASRKGGTSDF. This chain joins TRBV7-3 and TRBJ2-5; 7 nucleotides align to TRBD2. The length of the CDR3 is 11 residues. Germline V CDR1 and CDR2: SGHTA, FQGTGA.